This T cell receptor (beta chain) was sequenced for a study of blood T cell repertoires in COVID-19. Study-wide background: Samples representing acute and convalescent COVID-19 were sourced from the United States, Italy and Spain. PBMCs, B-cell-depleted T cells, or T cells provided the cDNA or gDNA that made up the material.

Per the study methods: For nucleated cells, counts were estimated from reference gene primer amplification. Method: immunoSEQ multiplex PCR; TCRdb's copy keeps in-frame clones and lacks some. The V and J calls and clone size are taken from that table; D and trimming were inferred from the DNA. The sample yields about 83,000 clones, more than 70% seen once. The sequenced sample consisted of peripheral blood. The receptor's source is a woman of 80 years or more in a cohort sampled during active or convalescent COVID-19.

The CDR3: CASIRLTGSGNTIYF. The CDR3 DNA reads as TGCGCCAGCATACGCCTGACAGGCTCTGGAAACACCATATATTTT. The chain is built from TRBV5-1 and TRBJ1-3; D might be TRBD1 (6 bases). Trimming took 6 bases from V and 0 from J, leaving 13 bases between them. The CDR3 loop spans 15 amino acids. Germline lookup yields CDR1 SGHRS and CDR2 YFSETQ.